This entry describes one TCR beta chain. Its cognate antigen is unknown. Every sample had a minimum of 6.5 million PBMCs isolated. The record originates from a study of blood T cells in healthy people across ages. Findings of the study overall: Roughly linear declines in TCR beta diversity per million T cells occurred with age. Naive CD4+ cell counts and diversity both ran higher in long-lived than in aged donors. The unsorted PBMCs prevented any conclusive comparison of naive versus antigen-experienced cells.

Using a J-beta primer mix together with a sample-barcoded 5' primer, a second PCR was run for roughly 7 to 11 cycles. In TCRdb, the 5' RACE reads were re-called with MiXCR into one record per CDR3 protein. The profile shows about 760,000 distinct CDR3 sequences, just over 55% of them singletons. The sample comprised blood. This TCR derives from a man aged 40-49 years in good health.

The CDR3, as DNA: TGTGCCAGCAGTAGAGGGGCGGTTAACATTCAGTACTTC. Translating it yields CASSRGAVNIQYF. The rearrangement joins TRBV6-5 to TRBJ2-4; D possibly matches TRBD1 or TRBD2 (5 bases each). Germline lookup yields CDR1 MNHEY and CDR2 SVGAGI. The germline V and J ends were trimmed by 5 bases and 7 bases, with 12 bases remaining between them. The CDR3 covers 13 residues.